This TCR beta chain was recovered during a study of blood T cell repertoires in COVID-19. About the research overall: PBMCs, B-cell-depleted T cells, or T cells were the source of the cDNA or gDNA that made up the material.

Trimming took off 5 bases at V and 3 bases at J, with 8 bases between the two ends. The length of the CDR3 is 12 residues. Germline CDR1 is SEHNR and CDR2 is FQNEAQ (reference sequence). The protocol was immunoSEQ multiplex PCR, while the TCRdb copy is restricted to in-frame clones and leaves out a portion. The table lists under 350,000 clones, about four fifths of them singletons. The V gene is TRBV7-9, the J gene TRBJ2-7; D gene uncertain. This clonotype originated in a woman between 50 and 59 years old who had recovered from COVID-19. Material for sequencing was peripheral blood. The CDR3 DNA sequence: TGTGCCAGCAGCCCCCGTAACTACGAGCAGTACTTC. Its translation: CASSPRNYEQYF.